This passage covers 29 T cell receptor beta chains from one sample sequenced in a study of blood T cells in healthy people across ages. Then a second PCR, running roughly 7 to 12 cycles, was carried out with a sample-barcoded 5' primer and a J-beta primer mix. TCRdb re-analysed the 5' RACE reads in MiXCR, keeping a single row per CDR3 protein. The sample consists of over 950,000 distinct CDR3 sequences, roughly two fifths of them appearing once. What was sequenced was blood. These TCRs come from a man between 18 and 35 years old in good health.

This rearrangement joins TRBV5-1 to TRBJ1-5, with a possible D match to TRBD1 (6 bases). CDR1 SGHRS and CDR2 YFSETQ come from the germline V gene. V lost 0 bases to trimming and J lost 1 base, with 14 bases between them. CDR3 length: 17 amino acids. The CDR3 DNA reads as TGCGCCAGCAGCTTGGCCGCAGGGGCGCTAAGCAATCAGCCCCAGCATTTT. Residues: CASSLAAGALSNQPQHF. Full variable domain (outside the CDR3, taken from reference TRBV5-1 and TRBJ1-5): KAGVTQTPRYLIKTRGQQVTLSCSPISGHRSVSWYQQTPGQGLQFLFEYFSETQRNKGNFPGRFSGRQFSNSRSEMNVSTLELGDSALYLCASSLAAGALSNQPQHFGDGTRLSIL.

This clonotype showed up just a few times. The rearrangement joins TRBV7-2 to TRBJ1-2; D is unresolved. This CDR3 spans 15 amino acids. Germline loops: CDR1 SGHTA, CDR2 FQGNSA. V was pared by 3 bases and J by 8 bases, with 19 bases between. CDR3 DNA: TGTGCCAGCAGCTTGGACCTACTGGGGTTAAGGGGCTACACCTTC. Amino acids: CASSLDLLGLRGYTF.

V is TRBV4-3 and J is TRBJ2-2, with no clear D. The CDR3 runs to 15 residues. The V and J ends lost 0 bases and 6 bases respectively, with 11 bases between them. Per the germline V gene, CDR1 is LGHNA and CDR2 is YSLEER. CDR3 in DNA: TGCGCCAGCAGCCAAGATGTGGGGTCGGCCGGGGAGCTGTTTTTT. Encoded protein: CASSQDVGSAGELFF.

This clonotype has a handful of counts. This chain connects TRBV10-3 to TRBJ2-2; D perhaps matches TRBD1 (5 bases). CDR1 and CDR2 (germline): ENHRY, SYGVKD. V was clipped by 4 bases and J by 5 bases, with 14 bases between them. The CDR3 length is 15 residues. The CDR3 spells CAISGGQGGTGELFF. Here the CDR3 DNA reads TGTGCCATCAGTGGTGGTCAGGGTGGAACCGGGGAGCTGTTTTTT.

As regards this clonotype: A clone one base away is much larger, so this may be a read error. The chain combines TRBV7-2 with TRBJ2-3, with TRBD1 as a possible D gene (5 bases). The germline CDR1 and CDR2 sequences are SGHTA and FQGNSA. This CDR3 region has 16 residues. CDR3 sequence (DNA): TGTGCCAGCGGCTTAGGGCAGGGTGGTGTAACAGATACGCAGTATTTT. The encoded protein is CASGLGQGGVTDTQYF.

This chain uses TRBV11-2 with TRBJ1-1, with 10 bases identical to TRBD1. V was clipped by 6 bases and J by 4 bases; unmatched bases: 8. Germline V gene lookup returns CDR1 SGHAT and CDR2 FQNNGV. The CDR3 runs 15 residues. In nucleotides, the CDR3 is TGTGCCAGCAGTCCAAGGACAGGGGGGAGCACTGAAGCTTTCTTT. Translation: CASSPRTGGSTEAFF.

The sample holds many counts of this clonotype. V usage is TRBV7-2 and J usage is TRBJ1-5; D gene ambiguous. This CDR3 contains 14 residues. Germline V gene sequence: CDR1 SGHTA, CDR2 FQGNSA. The V end lost 6 bases, the J end lost 0 bases, and 9 bases lay between the germline ends. CDR3 nucleotide sequence: TGTGCCAGCAGTTTGGCCTATAGCAATCAGCCCCAGCATTTT. Its translation: CASSLAYSNQPQHF.

This clonotype has just one count. This may be a read error, as it is one base from a much larger clone. CDR3 sequence reads: CASSVSGGIYGYTF. The CDR3 bases are TGTGCCAGCAGTGTATCAGGGGGCATCTATGGCTACACCTTC. The V and J genes are TRBV27 and TRBJ1-2, with 8 bases identical to TRBD1. The CDR3 has 14 residues. Germline loops: CDR1 MNHEY, CDR2 SMNVEV (reference sequence).

V usage is TRBV11-2 and J usage is TRBJ1-2; 7 bases map to TRBD1. This CDR3 has 17 amino acids. With V trimmed by 5 bases and J by 2 bases, 14 bases remained unmatched. The germline CDR1 and CDR2 sequences are SGHAT and FQNNGV. CDR3 sequence: CASSRIQGGVANYGYTF. CDR3 bases: TGTGCCAGCAGCCGCATCCAGGGGGGAGTAGCGAACTATGGCTACACCTTC.

The chain links TRBV5-1 to TRBJ1-1; a possible D gene is TRBD1 (5 bases). The V gene lost 4 bases and the J gene lost 5 bases, with 24 bases spanning the gap. The CDR3 is 17 residues long. CDR1 and CDR2 from the germline V gene are SGHRS and YFSETQ. Here the CDR3 DNA reads TGCGCCAGCAGCCGAATCCCATTGGGGGGATTGAGAACTGAAGCTTTCTTT. Translation: CASSRIPLGGLRTEAFF.

This clonotype was counted only a few times. The rearrangement links TRBV7-6 to TRBJ1-5; D remains ambiguous. Looked up from germline, CDR1 is SGHVS and CDR2 is FNYEAQ. CDR3 size: 14 residues. Trimming shortened V by 1 base and J by 9 bases, and 13 bases separated the two germline ends. The CDR3 nucleotides are TGTGCCAGCAGCTTAGTTTTGGGCCGAGGGCCCCAGCATTTT. It is translated as CASSLVLGRGPQHF.

V is TRBV30 and J is TRBJ2-5; 7 nucleotides line up with TRBD2. With 2 bases clipped from V and 3 bases from J, the junction kept 9 bases outside the gene matches. CDR1 GTSNPN and CDR2 SVGIG come from the germline V gene (reference sequence). The CDR3 runs to 15 residues. CDR3 nucleotide sequence: TGTGCCTGGAGTAGAAGACTAGCCGCGAAAGAGACCCAGTACTTC. The encoded protein is CAWSRRLAAKETQYF.

This clonotype was counted only a few times. Germline and junction disagree at one end, which may indicate a read error. The chain carries TRBV5-1 and TRBJ1-2, with unresolved D. This CDR3 is 14 amino acids long. Germline CDR1 and CDR2: SGHRS and YFSETQ. CDR3 nucleotide sequence: TGCGCTAGCAGCTTGGATACGGAACGGTATGGCTACACCTTC. It codes for CASSLDTERYGYTF.

Written as DNA, the CDR3 is TGCAGTGCTCTGTTGGGGGGATCTGCAGATACGCAGTATTTT. Amino acid sequence: CSALLGGSADTQYF. The chain combines TRBV20-1 with TRBJ2-3; maybe TRBD2 (6 bases). Trimming pared 5 bases from V and 4 bases from J, leaving 16 bases between. The V gene's germline CDR1 is DFQATT and CDR2 SNEGSKA (reference sequence). The CDR3 runs 14 residues.

This clonotype was observed a few times. The V call is TRBV21-1, the J call TRBJ1-2. TRBV21-1 has pseudogene status. This CDR3 is 15 amino acids long. CDR3 sequence reads: CASSKPVGPNYGYTF. In DNA, the CDR3 is TGTGCCAGCAGCAAGCCCGTGGGCCCTAACTATGGCTACACCTTC.

The table lists this clonotype with many counts. This sequence joins TRBV20-1 and TRBJ2-5, with 10 bases lining up with TRBD2. Germline V CDR1 and CDR2: DFQATT, SNEGSKA (reference sequence). The J segment lost 2 bases and the V segment lost 3 bases, leaving 9 bases of the junction unmatched. The CDR3 is 16 residues long. The CDR3 DNA is TGCAGTGCTAGCCCCACTAGCGGGACCAGGCAAGAGACCCAGTACTTC. Protein sequence: CSASPTSGTRQETQYF.

This clonotype was detected only a few times. This chain joins TRBV28 and TRBJ1-4; 7 bases map to TRBD1. CDR3 length: 18 residues. The V gene end was trimmed by 5 bases and the J gene end by 4 bases; junction bases not matched to a gene: 16. The V gene's germline CDR1 is MDHEN and CDR2 SYDVKM. The CDR3 sequence is CASSPLPGTDQVNEKLFF. The CDR3 DNA follows: TGTGCCAGCAGTCCCTTACCCGGGACAGACCAAGTTAATGAAAAACTGTTTTTT.

V is TRBV12-3 or TRBV12-4 and J is TRBJ1-3; D possibly corresponds to TRBD1 (5 bases). The CDR3 has 15 residues. V shed 4 bases and J shed 0 bases, with 10 bases lying between them. CDR3 region: CASSSTDGSGNTIYF. DNA of the CDR3: TGTGCCAGCAGTTCGACAGACGGCTCTGGAAACACCATATATTTT.

This clonotype was observed a handful of times. V and J are TRBV20-1 and TRBJ2-1; D is perhaps TRBD1 or TRBD2 (5 bases each). Looked up from germline, CDR1 is DFQATT and CDR2 is SNEGSKA (reference sequence). CDR3 length equals 15 residues. The germline V and J ends were trimmed by 6 bases and 5 bases, with 20 bases remaining between them. CDR3 region: CSATQTRDLHNEQFF. CDR3 sequence (DNA): TGCAGTGCCACCCAGACCCGGGACCTACACAATGAGCAGTTCTTC.

The rearrangement uses TRBV5-1 and TRBJ2-7; 7 bases match TRBD1. The CDR3 runs to 13 residues. CDR1 is SGHRS, CDR2 YFSETQ, per germline. V lost 6 bases and J lost 2; bases outside the gene matches: 5. CDR3 bases: TGCGCCAGCAAGCCCGGACAGGCCTACGAGCAGTACTTC. Its protein is CASKPGQAYEQYF.

This clonotype has just a few counts. This chain connects TRBV6-2 or TRBV6-3 to TRBJ2-1; TRBD2 matches 10 bases. V lost 2 bases and J lost 0; bases outside the gene matches: 7. This CDR3 region has 18 residues. Germline V gives CDR1 MNHEY, CDR2 SVGEGT. CDR3 amino acids: CASSYPSGGASSYNEQFF. CDR3 DNA sequence: TGTGCCAGCAGTTACCCGAGCGGGGGGGCTTCCTCCTACAATGAGCAGTTCTTC.

The rearrangement uses TRBV7-2 and TRBJ2-2; D possibly corresponds to TRBD1 (6 bases). Germline loops: CDR1 SGHTA, CDR2 FQGNSA. The CDR3 is 16 amino acids. The V and J ends lost 4 bases and 2 bases respectively, with 14 bases between them. CDR3 protein: CASSSRTATNTGELFF. In DNA form, the CDR3 reads TGTGCCAGCAGCTCCAGGACAGCTACCAACACCGGGGAGCTGTTTTTT.

This chain connects TRBV11-2 to TRBJ1-1; D might be TRBD1 (6 bases). The CDR3 is 14 amino acids. In germline, CDR1 is SGHAT, CDR2 FQNNGV. Trimming shortened V by 5 bases and J by 6 bases, and 16 bases separated the two germline ends. The CDR3 loop is CASSGEQGNSEAFF. DNA of the CDR3: TGTGCCAGCAGCGGAGAACAGGGAAACTCTGAAGCTTTCTTT.

V and J are TRBV29-1 and TRBJ2-6; D not resolved. The germline V and J ends were trimmed by 1 base and 1 base, with 11 bases remaining between them. Germline-derived CDR1 and CDR2 are SQVTM and ANQGSEA. The CDR3 sequence is 16 residues long. The CDR3 sequence is CSVEAGPPSGANVLTF. The CDR3 DNA reads as TGCAGCGTTGAAGCCGGCCCCCCGTCTGGGGCCAACGTCCTGACTTTC.

This clonotype showed up just a few times. The rearrangement links TRBV20-1 to TRBJ1-5, with TRBD1 as a possible D gene (5 bases). There are 13 residues in the CDR3. V lost 1 base and J lost 3, with 7 bases in between. Germline V CDR1 and CDR2: DFQATT, SNEGSKA (reference sequence). Here the CDR3 reads CSARADTNQPQHF. In DNA, the CDR3 is TGCAGTGCTAGAGCGGACACCAATCAGCCCCAGCATTTT.

This clonotype was seen a handful of times. CDR3 in DNA: TGTGCCCACTCGGACACCTTCTACGAGCAGTACTTC. This gives the protein CAHSDTFYEQYF. The chain employs TRBV10-3 and TRBJ2-7; TRBD1 might be the D (5 bases). The CDR3 has 12 residues. The germline V and J ends were trimmed by 11 bases and 3 bases, with 14 bases remaining between them. The V gene's germline CDR1 is ENHRY and CDR2 SYGVKD.

CDR3 residues: CASSSTLGGTDTQYF. The CDR3 nucleotides read TGTGCCAGCAGCTCAACCCTCGGGGGCACAGATACGCAGTATTTT. This sequence joins TRBV14 and TRBJ2-3, with D possibly being TRBD2 (5 bases). Trimming pared 5 bases from V and 1 base from J, leaving 13 bases between. This CDR3 is built from 15 residues. Germline assignment: CDR1 SGHDN and CDR2 FVKESK.

J is TRBJ1-1 and V is TRBV29-1; TRBD1 matches at 7 bases. The CDR3 is made up of 15 amino acids. Trimming took 6 bases from V and 3 from J; bases not matched to a gene: 13. Per the germline V gene, CDR1 is SQVTM and CDR2 is ANQGSEA. The CDR3 nucleotides read TGCAGCGTCTCAAGTGGACAGGTCTTGGACACTGAAGCTTTCTTT. It is translated as CSVSSGQVLDTEAFF.

This clonotype has just a few counts. The rearrangement uses TRBV6-2 or TRBV6-3 and TRBJ2-1; D is possibly TRBD2 (6 bases). With 0 bases removed from V and 0 bases from J, the gap between germline ends came to 21 bases. The CDR3 has 20 residues. The germline V gene encodes CDR1 MNHEY and CDR2 SVGEGT. The CDR3 region has the DNA TGTGCCAGCAGTTACTCGATTTTTAGCGGAGCTCGAAGCTCCTACAATGAGCAGTTCTTC. Translated, it gives CASSYSIFSGARSSYNEQFF.